This T cell receptor delta chain was recorded in a study of γδ T cells in repeated Plasmodium falciparum infection. As for the study in general: Age- and gender-matched Australian children served as comparison for malaria-exposed Malian children. Sampling occurred at baseline, pre-infection for selected infections, and 21 days post-infection.

Ten or more counts support this clone. Antigen unknown. The same CDR3 can be traced to other DNA sequences in this sample. From germline, CDR1 is TSWWSYY and CDR2 QGS. J was trimmed by 0 bases and V by 0 bases; bases with no gene match: 19. This CDR3 is 21 amino acids long. General study results and limits: One small rural Malian village, predominantly a single ethnic group, supplied the cohort.

Bulk repertoires came from Vgamma9/Vdelta2+ or Vdelta2-negative gammadelta T cells flow-sorted from PBMC. Each sorted gammadelta sample had TRG and TRD chains sequenced. With CATT, TCRdb re-called clones from the multiplex PCR reads. There are approximately 50,000 delta-chain clones in the sample; about 2% occur only once, and around 22% lies in the top ten. This receptor was taken from a pool of human donors (malaria-infected and uninfected, not separated). Material: gamma-delta T cells from blood. The chain is built from TRDV1 and TRDJ1, with 7 nucleotides matching TRDD3. This CDR3 is CALGELAYEDTPWDYTDKLIF. DNA for the CDR3: TGTGCTCTTGGGGAACTGGCCTACGAGGATACGCCTTGGGATTACACCGATAAACTCATCTTT.